This T cell receptor beta chain is from a study of read filtering for tumor transcriptome and immune sequencing. From roughly 400 ng of RNA, a library with molecular barcoded alpha/delta and beta/gamma adaptors was made. TCRdb fed the reads into MiXCR, producing one record per CDR3 protein. There are about 57,000 distinct CDR3 sequences in the sample; about 15% occur only once, and approximately 47% lies in the top ten. In this sample, this clonotype turned up many times. Germline values: CDR1 SGHRS, CDR2 YFSETQ. CDR3 length: 17 residues. V was pared by 3 bases and J by 1 base, with 7 bases of the junction left unmatched.

Sequenced sample: a population of CD138-negative cells sorted from bone marrow. The TCR was taken from a donor over 35 with multiple myeloma. The rearrangement joins TRBV5-1 to TRBJ2-2; TRBD1 agrees at 9 bases. CDR3 nucleotides: TGCGCCAGCAGCTGGACGCCGGGACAGGGGAACACCGGGGAGCTGTTTTTT. Protein product: CASSWTPGQGNTGELFF.